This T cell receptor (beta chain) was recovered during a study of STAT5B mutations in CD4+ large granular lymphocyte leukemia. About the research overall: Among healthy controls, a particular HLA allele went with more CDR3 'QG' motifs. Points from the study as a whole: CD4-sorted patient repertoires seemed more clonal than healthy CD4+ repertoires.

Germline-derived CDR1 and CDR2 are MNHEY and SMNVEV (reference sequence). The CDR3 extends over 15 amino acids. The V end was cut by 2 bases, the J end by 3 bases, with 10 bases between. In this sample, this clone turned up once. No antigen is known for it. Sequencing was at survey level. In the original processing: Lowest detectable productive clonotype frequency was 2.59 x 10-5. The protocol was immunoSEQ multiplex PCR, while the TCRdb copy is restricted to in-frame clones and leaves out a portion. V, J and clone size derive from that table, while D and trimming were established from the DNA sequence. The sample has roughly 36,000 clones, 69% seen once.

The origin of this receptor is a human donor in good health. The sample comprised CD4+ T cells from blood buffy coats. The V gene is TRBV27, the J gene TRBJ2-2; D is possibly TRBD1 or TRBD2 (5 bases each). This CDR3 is CASSLEGQYTGELFF. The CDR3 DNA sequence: TGTGCCAGCAGTTTAGAGGGGCAGTACACCGGGGAGCTGTTTTTT.